A single sample is the source of the 32 T cell receptor beta chains below, sequenced in a study of shared clonotypes between healthy human individuals. Naive-designated CD8 cells lacked CD45RO, were positively enriched for CCR7, and omitted terminally differentiated effector memory CD45RA+ cells. Generated by immunoSEQ multiplex PCR, the TCRdb table keeps only in-frame clones and is missing some. Of about 2.1 million clones detected, 90% to 95% appear once; the ten largest clones hold around 1.7%. The sequenced sample consisted of naive CD8+ T cells from PBMCs. Receptors originate from a man aged 18 to 35 in good health. Some clones in this sample may be carry-over from other donors' samples.

V gene TRBV7-6 combines with J gene TRBJ2-7; D is unresolved. Germline V lookup: CDR1 SGHVS, CDR2 FNYEAQ. This CDR3 has 14 residues. V was clipped by 3 bases and J by 1 base, with 10 bases between them. CDR3 in DNA: TGTGCCAGCAGCTTGGGTACATCTTCCTACGAGCAGTACTTC. Translating gives CASSLGTSSYEQYF.

The table lists this clone with a few counts. This chain uses TRBV9 with TRBJ1-5; D not resolved. The CDR3 has 12 amino acids. Deletions cut 3 bases from V and 8 bases from J, with 9 bases between. Looked up from germline, CDR1 is SGDLS and CDR2 is YYNGEE. CDR3 region: CASSAGSEPQHF. DNA for the CDR3: TGTGCCAGCAGCGCTGGATCGGAGCCCCAGCATTTT.

The rearrangement links TRBV10-2 to TRBJ2-3; D gene uncertain. This CDR3 spans 15 amino acids. The V end was cut by 1 base, the J end by 2 bases, with 10 bases between. Germline CDR1 WSHSY, CDR2 SAAADI. The CDR3 bases are TGCGCCAGCAGTGAGTATTTAGGAGTCACAGATACGCAGTATTTT. Translating gives CASSEYLGVTDTQYF.

The V gene is TRBV27, the J gene TRBJ2-7; 9 nucleotides align to TRBD2. The CDR3 is made up of 16 amino acids. The V gene's germline CDR1 is MNHEY and CDR2 SMNVEV (reference sequence). V lost 2 bases and J lost 2; bases outside the gene matches: 7. CDR3 residues: CASSLRGAGGPYEQYF. Here the CDR3 DNA reads TGTGCCAGCAGTTTAAGGGGAGCGGGAGGCCCCTACGAGCAGTACTTC.

The V call is TRBV27, the J call TRBJ2-1, with D unclear. V lost 5 bases and J lost 2, with 7 bases in between. This CDR3 has 13 amino acids. In germline, CDR1 is MNHEY, CDR2 SMNVEV (reference sequence). The CDR3 DNA follows: TGTGCCAGCAGTCAATTCGCCTACAATGAGCAGTTCTTC. Its protein is CASSQFAYNEQFF.

This clone is a singleton in its sample. The chain carries TRBV5-6 and TRBJ2-3; 9 nucleotides agree with TRBD2. J lost 0 bases, V lost 3 bases, and 2 bases had no gene match. Germline lookup yields CDR1 SGHDT and CDR2 YYEEEE. This CDR3 contains 15 residues. DNA for the CDR3: TGTGCCAGCAGCTATACTAGCGGGAGCACAGATACGCAGTATTTT. Protein sequence: CASSYTSGSTDTQYF.

The chain is built from TRBV28 and TRBJ1-5; a possible D gene is TRBD1 (6 bases). The germline V gene encodes CDR1 MDHEN and CDR2 SYDVKM. The CDR3 totals 16 residues. V was trimmed by 10 bases and J by 4 bases, leaving 23 bases between them. The CDR3 region has the DNA TGTGCCAACATCGAGGTAGGGCCAGGGGCTAATCAGCCCCAGCATTTT. Protein product: CANIEVGPGANQPQHF.

The gene calls are TRBV7-9 and TRBJ2-1; the match to TRBD2 covers 8 bases. This CDR3 spans 16 amino acids. Germline CDR1 is SEHNR and CDR2 is FQNEAQ (reference sequence). V gave up 5 bases and J gave up 4 bases; unmatched junction bases: 10. The DNA for the CDR3 is TGTGCCAGCAGCCCGAGGACTAGCCCCTTTTACAATGAGCAGTTCTTC. Protein: CASSPRTSPFYNEQFF.

The chain combines TRBV28 with TRBJ2-1; 15 bases match TRBD2. The V and J ends lost 5 bases and 13 bases, in that order; junction bases with no gene match: 12. The germline CDR1 and CDR2 sequences are MDHEN and SYDVKM. This CDR3 has 16 amino acids. The CDR3 here is CASSNRTSGRVRGQFF. Here the CDR3 DNA reads TGTGCCAGCAGTAACCGGACTAGCGGGAGGGTCCGAGGACAGTTCTTC.

V is TRBV28 and J is TRBJ2-1, with D possibly TRBD2 on 6 matching bases. V lost 4 bases, J lost 5 bases, and 15 bases lay in between. Germline V gene data show CDR1 as MDHEN and CDR2 as SYDVKM. The CDR3 is made up of 15 amino acids. CDR3 residues: CASSSRPGLNNEQFF. DNA for the CDR3: TGTGCCAGCAGTTCTCGTCCGGGACTCAACAATGAGCAGTTCTTC. The full variable domain, rest sourced from reference TRBV28 and TRBJ2-1, is DVKVTQSSRYLVKRTGEKVFLECVQDMDHENMFWYRQDPGLGLRLIYFSYDVKMKEKGDIPEGYSVSREKKERFSLILESASTNQTSMYLCASSSRPGLNNEQFFGPGTRLTVL.

On this clone itself: The sample has other DNA sequences that encode this CDR3 too. CDR3 region: CASSPTGNYGYTF. CDR3 bases: TGTGCCAGCAGCCCGACAGGAAACTATGGCTACACCTTC. This chain connects TRBV14 to TRBJ1-2; weak D call: TRBD1 (6 bases). V was trimmed by 4 bases and J by 2 bases, leaving 8 bases between them. CDR3 length: 13 residues. Germline CDR1 SGHDN, CDR2 FVKESK.

The chain combines TRBV7-8 with TRBJ1-1, with no clear D. Trimming took off 1 base at V and 4 bases at J, with 7 bases between the two ends. CDR1 SGHVS and CDR2 FQNEAQ come from the germline V gene. This CDR3 is built from 13 residues. CDR3 nucleotide sequence: TGTGCCAGCAGCTTAGGACTGAGCACTGAAGCTTTCTTT. This encodes CASSLGLSTEAFF.

About this clone: The same CDR3 is also encoded by other DNA sequences in this sample. This chain uses TRBV27 with TRBJ2-3, with a tentative D call TRBD1 (6 bases). The CDR3 is 14 amino acids. V lost 2 bases to trimming and J lost 2 bases, with 8 bases between them. Germline V gives CDR1 MNHEY, CDR2 SMNVEV (reference sequence). This CDR3 reads CASSLRTVTDTQYF. CDR3 nucleotide sequence: TGTGCCAGCAGTTTAAGGACAGTCACAGATACGCAGTATTTT.

In this sample, this clone turned up once. This chain uses TRBV27 with TRBJ2-7; 12 bases are a match to TRBD2. Trimming at V came to 5 bases and at J to 3 bases, leaving 8 bases not matched to a gene. This CDR3 spans 16 amino acids. CDR1 and CDR2 from the germline V gene are MNHEY and SMNVEV (reference sequence). CDR3 amino acids: CASSQTSGSAIYEQYF. The CDR3 nucleotides are TGTGCCAGCAGTCAGACTAGCGGGAGCGCGATCTACGAGCAGTACTTC.

This chain links TRBV4-1 with TRBJ2-7; 7 nucleotides agree with TRBD1. V lost 4 bases, J lost 5 bases, and 2 bases stayed unmatched. Germline V CDR1 and CDR2: MGHRA, YSYEKL. The CDR3 spans 12 residues. The chain's CDR3 is CASSRTGDEQYF. The CDR3 DNA is TGCGCCAGCAGCCGCACAGGGGACGAGCAGTACTTC.

This clone was found a few times. The chain uses TRBV27 and TRBJ2-6; D may be TRBD1 (6 bases). Trimming shortened V by 5 bases and J by 4 bases, and 15 bases separated the two germline ends. This CDR3 contains 16 residues. The V gene's germline CDR1 is MNHEY and CDR2 SMNVEV (reference sequence). The CDR3 loop is CASSASGATGANVLTF. The CDR3 region has the DNA TGTGCCAGCAGTGCTTCAGGGGCCACCGGGGCCAACGTCCTGACTTTC. Variable domain in full (rest from reference TRBV27 and TRBJ2-6): EAQVTQNPRYLITVTGKKLTVTCSQNMNHEYMSWYRQDPGLGLRQIYYSMNVEVTDKGDVPEGYKVSRKEKRNFPLILESPSPNQTSLYFCASSASGATGANVLTFGAGSRLTVL.

Turning to this clone: The germline gene is not matched at one end of the junction; a read error may be the cause. V gene TRBV5-4 combines with J gene TRBJ2-5; 10 bases match TRBD1. The CDR3 is 15 residues long. Germline CDR1 reads SGHNT; CDR2 reads YYREEE (reference sequence). CDR3 protein: CASSVRQGAPETQHF. CDR3 DNA: TGTGCCAGCAGCGTCCGACAGGGGGCGCCGGAGACCCAGCACTTC.

The CDR3 bases are TGCGCCAGCAGCTTGGGCCCCGACACAAGAGGAGGATCCGACCGGACGCAGTATTTT. Translated, it gives CASSLGPDTRGGSDRTQYF. The rearrangement links TRBV5-1 to TRBJ2-3, with D tentatively TRBD2 (5 bases). Germline V gene lookup returns CDR1 SGHRS and CDR2 YFSETQ. V was clipped by 0 bases and J by 9 bases, with 29 bases between them. The CDR3 sequence is 19 residues long.

The genes are TRBV6-5 and TRBJ2-7, with D possibly TRBD1 on 6 matching bases. Trimming took off 2 bases at V and 3 bases at J, with 14 bases between the two ends. The CDR3 loop spans 15 amino acids. Germline CDR1 is MNHEY and CDR2 is SVGAGI. In DNA form, the CDR3 reads TGTGCCAGCAGTTACGACAGGTTAGGTAGCTACGAGCAGTACTTC. Translating it yields CASSYDRLGSYEQYF.

CDR3 DNA sequence: TGCGCCAGCAGTGAGTTCCAGGGATCGTACACCGGGGAGCTGTTTTTT. Translation gives CASSEFQGSYTGELFF. This chain links TRBV10-1 with TRBJ2-2, with D maybe TRBD1 (5 bases). Germline V gives CDR1 WNHNN, CDR2 SYGVQD (reference sequence). Trimming stripped 1 base from V and 3 bases from J, with 12 bases between. The CDR3 has 16 residues.

This clone was seen only once. The chain employs TRBV7-2 and TRBJ2-2; 10 bases map to TRBD1. Germline CDR1 is SGHTA and CDR2 is FQGNSA. Trimming removed 5 bases from V and 7 bases from J; junction bases left unmatched: 10. The CDR3 is 16 residues long. This chain's CDR3 is CASSPRQGARIGELFF. In DNA form, the CDR3 reads TGTGCCAGCAGCCCACGACAGGGGGCGCGAATCGGGGAGCTGTTTTTT.

The chain recombines TRBV27 with TRBJ2-1; 7 positions agree with TRBD1. This CDR3 region has 15 residues. Germline CDR1 reads MNHEY; CDR2 reads SMNVEV (reference sequence). Trimming took 2 bases from V and 2 from J; bases not matched to a gene: 3. The DNA of the CDR3 is TGTGCCAGCAGTTTAGGACAGGACCCCTACAATGAGCAGTTCTTC. The encoded protein is CASSLGQDPYNEQFF.

The V call is TRBV10-3, the J call TRBJ2-1; D not certain. Germline-derived CDR1 and CDR2 are ENHRY and SYGVKD. Deletions cut 8 bases from V and 2 bases from J, with 13 bases between. The CDR3 runs 14 residues. CDR3 sequence: CAIQSGPTYNEQFF. The CDR3 nucleotides are TGTGCCATCCAGTCAGGACCTACCTACAATGAGCAGTTCTTC.

The chain has TRBV29-1 and TRBJ2-1, with 10 bases matching TRBD2. Looked up from germline, CDR1 is SQVTM and CDR2 is ANQGSEA. Losses at the gene ends were 3 bases for V and 4 bases for J; bases not matched to a gene: 3. The CDR3 extends over 14 amino acids. The CDR3 loop reads CSVEIAGGYNEQFF. Written as DNA, the CDR3 is TGCAGCGTTGAGATAGCGGGGGGTTACAATGAGCAGTTCTTC.

The V and J genes are TRBV28 and TRBJ2-7; TRBD1 agrees at 7 bases. V shed 6 bases, J shed 3 bases, and the junction held 8 bases outside the gene matches. Germline values: CDR1 MDHEN, CDR2 SYDVKM. This CDR3 contains 14 residues. CDR3 residues: CASRIQGESYEQYF. The CDR3 DNA sequence: TGTGCCAGCAGAATTCAGGGGGAGAGCTACGAGCAGTACTTC.

The rearrangement uses TRBV9 and TRBJ2-5; a possible D gene is TRBD1 (6 bases). CDR3 length equals 16 residues. V was clipped by 3 bases and J by 5 bases, with 20 bases between them. In germline, CDR1 is SGDLS, CDR2 YYNGEE. CDR3: CASSGPQGPVWETQYF. CDR3 nucleotide sequence: TGTGCCAGCAGCGGCCCACAGGGCCCGGTTTGGGAGACCCAGTACTTC.

This rearrangement joins TRBV27 to TRBJ2-7, with TRBD2 matching over 12 bases. This CDR3 is built from 17 residues. The germline V gene encodes CDR1 MNHEY and CDR2 SMNVEV (reference sequence). V lost 5 bases to trimming and J lost 2 bases; unmatched junction nucleotides: 10. The CDR3 nucleotides are TGTGCCAGCAGTCCGGAAACTAGCGGGAGGATGACCTACGAGCAGTACTTC. Translating it yields CASSPETSGRMTYEQYF.

This clone was observed a single time. V usage is TRBV6-5 and J usage is TRBJ2-1; D gene unclear. V dropped 2 bases and J dropped 5 bases, with 16 bases sitting between them. The CDR3 is 16 amino acids. Germline V CDR1 and CDR2: MNHEY, SVGAGI. The CDR3: CASSYSIRTLDNEQFF. The CDR3 DNA reads TGTGCCAGCAGTTACAGCATCCGGACCTTGGACAATGAGCAGTTCTTC.

The rearrangement uses TRBV7-9 and TRBJ2-1, with D unresolved. This CDR3 has 14 amino acids. Germline CDR1 is SEHNR and CDR2 is FQNEAQ (reference sequence). Trimming left V 5 bases short and J 6 bases short, with 14 bases between. The CDR3 DNA reads TGTGCCAGCAGCCCAAGGAGTTTCGGCAATGAGCAGTTCTTC. Encoded protein: CASSPRSFGNEQFF.

The chain uses TRBV5-1 and TRBJ1-2; no definite D call. CDR3 length: 15 residues. V was pared by 4 bases and J by 0 bases, with 13 bases between. Germline V lookup: CDR1 SGHRS, CDR2 YFSETQ. The CDR3: CASSPRLAPNYGYTF. For the CDR3, the DNA is TGCGCCAGCAGCCCGCGTTTGGCGCCTAACTATGGCTACACCTTC.

Remarks on this clone: A much larger clone lies a single base off, so this may be a read error. The same CDR3 also results from other DNA sequences found in this sample. This chain uses TRBV28 with TRBJ1-5; D unclear. The germline V gene has CDR1 MDHEN and CDR2 SYDVKM. The CDR3 spans 11 residues. V lost 5 bases to trimming and J lost 4 bases, with 3 bases between them. CDR3 sequence reads: CASSTNQPQHF. CDR3 bases: TGTGCCAGCAGTACTAATCAGCCCCAGCATTTT.

The rearrangement joins TRBV15 to TRBJ2-5; D tentatively fits TRBD1 or TRBD2 (5 bases each). Germline V lookup: CDR1 LNHNV, CDR2 YYDKDF (reference sequence). V dropped 5 bases and J dropped 10 bases, with 29 bases sitting between them. This CDR3 is 17 amino acids long. The chain's CDR3 is CATSDGASTTLQHIQYF. For the CDR3, the DNA is TGTGCCACCAGCGATGGGGCTAGCACTACACTTCAACATATCCAGTACTTC.